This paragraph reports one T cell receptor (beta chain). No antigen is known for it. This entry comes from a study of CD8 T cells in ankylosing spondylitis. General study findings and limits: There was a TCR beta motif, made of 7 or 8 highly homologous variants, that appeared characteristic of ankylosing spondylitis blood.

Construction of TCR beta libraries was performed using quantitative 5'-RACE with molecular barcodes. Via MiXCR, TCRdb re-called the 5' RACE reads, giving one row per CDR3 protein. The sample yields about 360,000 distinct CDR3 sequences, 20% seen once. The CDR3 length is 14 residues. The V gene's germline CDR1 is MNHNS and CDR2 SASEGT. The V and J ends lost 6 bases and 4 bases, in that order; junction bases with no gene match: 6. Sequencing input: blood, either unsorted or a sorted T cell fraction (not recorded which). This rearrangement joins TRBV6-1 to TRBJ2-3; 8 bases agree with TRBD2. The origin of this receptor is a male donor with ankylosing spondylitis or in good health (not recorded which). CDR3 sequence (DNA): TGTGCCAGCAGCTTCGGGGGGGCGGCAGATACGCAGTATTTT. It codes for CASSFGGAADTQYF.